The source of this T cell receptor (beta chain) is a study of cytomegalovirus exposure and HLA in healthy donors. The V gene's germline CDR1 is SGHNT and CDR2 YENEEA. The germline V and J ends were trimmed by 4 bases and 6 bases, with 13 bases remaining between them. This CDR3 has 13 amino acids. Using immunoSEQ multiplex PCR, the repertoire was profiled, and TCRdb retains in-frame clones only, with some absent. The data show approximately 160,000 clones, with over 85% seen just once and approximately 10% held by the top ten. The rearrangement joins TRBV11-3 to TRBJ2-7, with D possibly being TRBD1 (5 bases). What was sequenced was PBMCs. The source is a woman between 18 and 29 years old in good health and CMV-seropositive. CDR3 sequence reads: CASSSIEDTEQYF. In DNA, the CDR3 is TGTGCCAGCAGCTCGATAGAGGACACCGAGCAGTACTTC.